What follows describes a single T cell receptor (beta chain). Its antigen is unknown. This specimen belongs to a study of resident and recirculating memory T cells in vitiligo. The wider study: Each patient gave two lesional and two nonlesional epidermal shave biopsies, plus PBMCs. Study-level findings and limits: No unique dominant TCR clone was found in vitiligo lesions.

Germline values: CDR1 KGHSH, CDR2 LQKENI. Trimming cost V 3 bases and J 0 bases; bases outside gene matches: 8. The CDR3 runs to 16 residues. Stable vitiligo meant no lesion change over the previous 6 months. Patients had to be free of confetti depigmentation, indicating active vitiligo. Clones were sequenced by immunoSEQ multiplex PCR, and TCRdb holds only the in-frame ones, with some missing. The sample yields 70,000 to 95,000 clones, around 92% seen once. The receptor's source is a male donor with vitiligo. The sample was blood. The V gene is TRBV18, the J gene TRBJ2-7, with 7 bases matching TRBD2. CDR3 sequence: CASSPRLAMDSYEQYF. The CDR3 DNA reads TGTGCCAGCTCACCTCGACTAGCAATGGACTCCTACGAGCAGTACTTC.